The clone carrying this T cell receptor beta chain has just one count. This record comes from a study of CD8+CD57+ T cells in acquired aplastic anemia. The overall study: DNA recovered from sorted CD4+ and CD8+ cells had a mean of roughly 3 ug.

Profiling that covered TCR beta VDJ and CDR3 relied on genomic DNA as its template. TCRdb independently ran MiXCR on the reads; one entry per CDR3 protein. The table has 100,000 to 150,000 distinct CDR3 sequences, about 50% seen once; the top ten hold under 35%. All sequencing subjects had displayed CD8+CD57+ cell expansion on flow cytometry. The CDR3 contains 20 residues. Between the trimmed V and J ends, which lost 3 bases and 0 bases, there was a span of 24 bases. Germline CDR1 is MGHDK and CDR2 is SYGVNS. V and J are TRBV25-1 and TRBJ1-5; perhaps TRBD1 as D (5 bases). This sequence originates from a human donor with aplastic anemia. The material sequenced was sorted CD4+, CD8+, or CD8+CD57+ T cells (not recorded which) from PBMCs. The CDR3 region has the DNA TGTGCCAGCAGTGATGGAACCGGGACGGAGACAAGCTATAGCAATCAGCCCCAGCATTTT. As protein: CASSDGTGTETSYSNQPQHF.